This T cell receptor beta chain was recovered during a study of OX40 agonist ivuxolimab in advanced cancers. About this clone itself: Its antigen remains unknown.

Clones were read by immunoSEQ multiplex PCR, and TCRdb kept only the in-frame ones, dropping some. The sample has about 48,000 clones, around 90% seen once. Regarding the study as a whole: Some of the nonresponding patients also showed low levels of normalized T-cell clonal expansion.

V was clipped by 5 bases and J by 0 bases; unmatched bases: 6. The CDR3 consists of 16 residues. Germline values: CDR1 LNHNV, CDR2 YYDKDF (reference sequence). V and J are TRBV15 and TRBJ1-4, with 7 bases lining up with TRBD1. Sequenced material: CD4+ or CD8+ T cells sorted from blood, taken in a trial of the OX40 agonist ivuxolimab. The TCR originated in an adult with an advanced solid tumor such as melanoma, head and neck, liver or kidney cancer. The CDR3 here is CATSSDREATNEKLFF. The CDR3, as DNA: TGTGCCACCAGCTCCGACAGGGAAGCAACTAATGAAAAACTGTTTTTT.